Following are 16 T cell receptor beta chains from one sample sequenced in a study of blood T cell repertoires in COVID-19 (dated by TCRdb to the early 2020s). Library preparation employed the immunoSEQ multiplex PCR assay. Held by TCRdb, this immuneACCESS table contains in-frame sequences only and omits some clones. Under half of the omission traces to an unresolved V gene where checked; the cause of the rest is unknown. Recorded for this sample are about 270,000 clones; 90% of them occurred a single time. In total, the top ten clones hold over 4% of the sample. The sequencing input was PBMCs or T cells enriched from blood (not recorded which). These TCRs come from a woman between 25 and 40 years old with acute COVID-19.

This clone was seen ten or more times. V usage is TRBV18 and J usage is TRBJ2-3; D is unclear. From germline, CDR1 is KGHSH and CDR2 LQKENI. The CDR3 has 15 amino acids. V was pared by 4 bases and J by 2 bases, with 13 bases between. The CDR3 bases are TGTGCCAGCTCACTAACCCAGGCCTCCACAGATACGCAGTATTTT. Protein sequence: CASSLTQASTDTQYF.

V gene TRBV27 combines with J gene TRBJ2-7; perhaps TRBD1 as D (6 bases). This CDR3 has 14 amino acids. Germline V gene sequence: CDR1 MNHEY, CDR2 SMNVEV (reference sequence). V dropped 1 base and J dropped 2 bases, with 9 bases sitting between them. CDR3 sequence: CASSLLQGTYEQYF. CDR3 DNA: TGTGCCAGCAGTTTATTGCAGGGGACCTACGAGCAGTACTTC.

This clone was seen only a few times. CDR3 sequence: CASSFGSSGNTIYF. CDR3 sequence (DNA): TGTGCCAGCAGTTTTGGGAGCTCTGGAAACACCATATATTTT. The chain is built from TRBV28 and TRBJ1-3; D is uncertain. From germline, CDR1 is MDHEN and CDR2 SYDVKM. The CDR3 contains 14 residues. The V gene lost 3 bases and the J gene lost 0 bases, with 6 bases spanning the gap. Full variable domain (missing parts from reference TRBV28 and TRBJ1-3): DVKVTQSSRYLVKRTGEKVFLECVQDMDHENMFWYRQDPGLGLRLIYFSYDVKMKEKGDIPEGYSVSREKKERFSLILESASTNQTSMYLCASSFGSSGNTIYFGEGSWLTVV.

The chain combines TRBV2 with TRBJ1-1, with 8 bases lining up with TRBD1. Germline V CDR1 and CDR2: SNHLY, FYNNEI. The CDR3 has 13 residues. V was clipped by 8 bases and J by 5 bases; unmatched bases: 7. CDR3 protein: CASQGQGFTEAFF. The DNA of the CDR3 is TGTGCCAGCCAAGGACAGGGTTTTACTGAAGCTTTCTTT. Using reference TRBV2 and TRBJ1-1 for the parts outside the CDR3, the full variable domain is EPEVTQTPSHQVTQMGQEVILRCVPISNHLYFYWYRQILGQKVEFLVSFYNNEISEKSEIFDDQFSVERPDGSNFTLKIRSTKLEDSAMYFCASQGQGFTEAFFGQGTRLTVV.

This clone was counted a single time. V is TRBV6-4 and J is TRBJ2-7, with TRBD2 identical over 8 bases. The CDR3 is made up of 16 amino acids. The junction had 8 bases not matched to a gene; V was cut back by 0 bases and J by 4 bases. Germline-derived CDR1 and CDR2 are MRHNA and SNTAGT. The CDR3, as DNA: TGTGCCAGCAGTGACTCTCGGTCCAGCGGGAGTTACGAGCAGTACTTC. Translation: CASSDSRSSGSYEQYF.

This chain links TRBV5-1 with TRBJ2-2; TRBD2 matches at 14 bases. V lost 1 base to trimming and J lost 3 bases; unmatched junction nucleotides: 8. The CDR3 totals 19 residues. In germline, CDR1 is SGHRS, CDR2 YFSETQ. CDR3 nucleotide sequence: TGCGCCAGCAGCTTGTGGACTAGCGGGAGGTTGGGGGACACCGGGGAGCTGTTTTTT. It encodes CASSLWTSGRLGDTGELFF.

V and J are TRBV30 and TRBJ1-2, with TRBD1 identical over 7 bases. CDR3 size: 18 residues. Germline V lookup: CDR1 GTSNPN, CDR2 SVGIG (reference sequence). V lost 1 base and J lost 1; bases outside the gene matches: 15. The CDR3 here is CAWSDRDREDTNNYGYTF. CDR3 DNA: TGTGCCTGGAGTGACCGGGACAGAGAAGACACGAATAACTATGGCTACACCTTC.

As concerns this clone: The sample holds other DNA sequences that translate to the same CDR3. The chain couples TRBV9 to TRBJ2-7, with a tentative D call TRBD1 (5 bases). The V gene's germline CDR1 is SGDLS and CDR2 YYNGEE. The CDR3 has 14 residues. V was clipped by 0 bases and J by 0 bases, with 7 bases between them. The DNA of the CDR3 is TGTGCCAGCAGCGTAGGGGGCAGCTCCTACGAGCAGTACTTC. This sequence encodes CASSVGGSSYEQYF.

A few counts support this clone. The gene calls are TRBV30 and TRBJ1-5; a weak D match, TRBD1 (5 bases). CDR1 and CDR2 from the germline V gene are GTSNPN and SVGIG (reference sequence). V lost 0 bases and J 5 bases, leaving 11 bases between the germline ends. CDR3 length equals 14 residues. The CDR3 here is CAWSVQVGHQPQHF. DNA for the CDR3: TGTGCCTGGAGTGTACAGGTGGGCCATCAGCCCCAGCATTTT. The variable domain in full, with the rest retrieved from reference TRBV30 and TRBJ1-5, is SQTIHQWPATLVQPVGSPLSLECTVEGTSNPNLYWYRQAAGRGLQLLFYSVGIGQISSEVPQNLSASRPQDRQFILSSKKLLLSDSGFYLCAWSVQVGHQPQHFGDGTRLSIL.

V is TRBV10-3 and J is TRBJ1-5; D is perhaps TRBD1 (6 bases). The CDR3 runs 15 residues. With 3 bases removed from V and 3 bases from J, the gap between germline ends came to 12 bases. From germline, CDR1 is ENHRY and CDR2 SYGVKD. CDR3 in amino acids: CAISEGGQINQPQHF. CDR3 nucleotide sequence: TGTGCCATCAGTGAAGGGGGACAAATCAATCAGCCCCAGCATTTT.

The genes are TRBV10-2 and TRBJ2-2; 10 bases map to TRBD1. The CDR3 covers 21 residues. The trim removed 6 bases at V and 0 bases at J, leaving 19 bases unmatched. CDR1 is WSHSY, CDR2 SAAADI, per germline. DNA for the CDR3: TGCGCCAGCAGAACACTTTGGCGGGGGACAGGGGAGAGCTCGAACACCGGGGAGCTGTTTTTT. Encoded protein: CASRTLWRGTGESSNTGELFF.

V usage is TRBV25-1 and J usage is TRBJ2-7; 11 bases are a match to TRBD2. Trimming cost V 0 bases and J 0 bases; bases outside gene matches: 4. There are 17 residues in the CDR3. Germline CDR1 MGHDK, CDR2 SYGVNS. CDR3 DNA: TGTGCCAGCAGTGAATACCCTAGCGGGGGGTCCTCCTACGAGCAGTACTTC. Its translation: CASSEYPSGGSSYEQYF.

The rearrangement joins TRBV24-1 to TRBJ2-2, with D perhaps TRBD2 (6 bases). Looked up from germline, CDR1 is KGHDR and CDR2 is SFDVKD. V gave up 9 bases and J gave up 0 bases, with 10 bases separating them. This CDR3 comprises 14 residues. CDR3 protein: CATREHANTGELFF. CDR3 nucleotide sequence: TGTGCCACCCGGGAGCACGCGAACACCGGGGAGCTGTTTTTT.

The chain couples TRBV27 to TRBJ1-6; D gene ambiguous. The V end was cut by 4 bases, the J end by 7 bases, with 8 bases between. The germline V gene has CDR1 MNHEY and CDR2 SMNVEV (reference sequence). The CDR3 is 13 residues long. This CDR3 reads CASSSGRNSPLHF. The CDR3 region has the DNA TGTGCCAGCAGTTCCGGTCGGAATTCACCCCTCCACTTT.

The V and J genes are TRBV5-4 and TRBJ2-1; D may be TRBD2 (5 bases). Per germline, CDR1 SGHNT and CDR2 YYREEE (reference sequence). CDR3 length: 16 amino acids. V was clipped by 2 bases and J by 1 base, with 13 bases between them. CDR3 amino acids: CASSLGLGLSYNEQFF. In DNA form, the CDR3 reads TGTGCCAGCAGCTTAGGGTTAGGACTGTCCTACAATGAGCAGTTCTTC.

The chain recombines TRBV4-1 with TRBJ1-5; 10 bases agree with TRBD1. Germline CDR1 is MGHRA and CDR2 is YSYEKL. V was clipped by 3 bases and J by 4 bases; unmatched bases: 6. This CDR3 has 16 amino acids. The CDR3 protein is CASSQVRDRGNQPQHF. CDR3 nucleotide sequence: TGCGCCAGCAGCCAGGTCCGGGACAGGGGTAATCAGCCCCAGCATTTT.